This T cell receptor (beta chain) derives from a study of a mutant IDH1 vaccine in newly diagnosed glioma. Study background: Antecedent treatment encompassed radiotherapy, temozolomide, or their combination; the majority received both.

Generated by immunoSEQ multiplex PCR, the TCRdb table keeps only in-frame clones and is missing some. This repertoire shows 50,000 to 65,000 clones, over 65% found once; its top ten account for approximately 2%. On this clone itself: Its antigen is unidentified.

Trimming took 0 bases from V and 6 from J, leaving 7 bases between them. Germline V gene sequence: CDR1 SGHRS, CDR2 YFSETQ. The CDR3 contains 14 residues. The time point here: baseline, week 1 (first vaccination visit). Stated treatment: pre-vaccination baseline after standard-of-care therapy. Each of the donors came in with new WHO grade 3 or 4 astrocytomas that were IDH1-mutant and ATRX-lost. General study findings and limits: Among patients, 80% to 95% showed immune responses induced by the vaccine.

The specimen was PBMCs, collected from a glioma patient treated with radiotherapy, temozolomide or both. This clonotype was sampled from a middle-aged woman with glioma. This chain links TRBV5-1 with TRBJ1-6; D uncertain. Here the CDR3 DNA reads TGCGCCAGCAGCTTGGGGAATCCTAATTCACCCCTCCACTTT. Translated: CASSLGNPNSPLHF.